The T cell receptor beta chain described here comes from a study of blood T cell repertoires in COVID-19. The V gene end was trimmed by 3 bases and the J gene end by 0 bases; junction bases not matched to a gene: 1. This CDR3 is 15 amino acids long. Germline-derived CDR1 and CDR2 are SGHAT and FQNNGV. Data came from immunoSEQ multiplex PCR; TCRdb stores just in-frame clones and leaves some out. The data contain 200,000 to 250,000 clones, about 82% of them singletons. The receptor was derived from a woman of 80 years or more with COVID-19, enrolled during active disease. Sequenced: peripheral blood. The chain employs TRBV11-2 and TRBJ2-1, with 8 bases lining up with TRBD2. Here the CDR3 reads CASSLSGSSYNEQFF. CDR3 nucleotides: TGTGCCAGCAGCTTGAGCGGGAGCTCCTACAATGAGCAGTTCTTC. Combining the CDR3 with reference TRBV11-2 and TRBJ2-1 gives the whole variable domain EAGVAQSPRYKIIEKRQSVAFWCNPISGHATLYWYQQILGQGPKLLIQFQNNGVVDDSQLPKDRFSAERLKGVDSTLKIQPAKLEDSAVYLCASSLSGSSYNEQFFGPGTRLTVL.